The 18 T cell receptor beta chains below were found in one sample sequenced in a study of OX40 agonist ivuxolimab in advanced cancers. The data were produced by immunoSEQ multiplex PCR, yet TCRdb's version contains in-frame clones alone and is incomplete. The sample lists some 90,000 clones; around 87% were seen once. The material sequenced was CD4+ or CD8+ T cells sorted from blood, taken in a trial of the OX40 agonist ivuxolimab. All receptors come from an adult with an advanced solid tumor such as melanoma, head and neck, liver or kidney cancer.

The chain combines TRBV11-3 with TRBJ2-2; tentatively, D is TRBD1 (6 bases). The V end lost 5 bases, the J end lost 5 bases, and 12 bases lay between the germline ends. CDR3 length: 14 residues. Germline V gene data show CDR1 as SGHNT and CDR2 as YENEEA. DNA for the CDR3: TGTGCCAGCAGCCTAGTCAGGGGAACCGGGGAGCTGTTTTTT. Protein product: CASSLVRGTGELFF.

The genes are TRBV21-1 and TRBJ2-3; TRBD2 was called by the table and not checked on the DNA. TRBV21-1 has pseudogene status. This CDR3 spans 19 amino acids. The CDR3 sequence: CASSKENKTGGWSPDTQYF. In DNA, the CDR3 is TGTGCCAGCAGCAAAGAGAACAAAACGGGAGGGTGGAGCCCAGATACGCAGTATTTT.

The chain combines TRBV5-4 with TRBJ2-7; D gene ambiguous. The CDR3 has 13 amino acids. Germline CDR1 and CDR2: SGHNT and YYREEE (reference sequence). V lost 0 bases to trimming and J lost 5 bases, with 9 bases between them. The CDR3 DNA follows: TGTGCCAGCAGCTTGGGTCCTACGGACGAGCAGTACGTC. Amino acids: CASSLGPTDEQYV.

The chain joins TRBV11-1 to TRBJ2-1, with TRBD2 identical over 11 bases. Germline CDR1 is SGHAT and CDR2 is FQDESV (reference sequence). Trimming removed 5 bases from V and 6 bases from J; junction bases left unmatched: 6. This CDR3 contains 15 residues. Here the CDR3 reads CASSQGLAGLNEQFF. For the CDR3, the DNA is TGTGCCAGCAGCCAAGGACTAGCGGGTCTCAATGAGCAGTTCTTC.

This clone was counted a single time. The chain is built from TRBV5-1 and TRBJ1-1; possible D gene TRBD1, 5 bases. Germline CDR1 and CDR2: SGHRS and YFSETQ. CDR3 size: 14 residues. Trimming stripped 7 bases from V and 0 bases from J, with 13 bases between. CDR3 loop: CASAPGVMNTEAFF. The CDR3 nucleotides are TGCGCCAGCGCGCCGGGGGTGATGAACACTGAAGCTTTCTTT. Looking up the rest from reference TRBV5-1 and TRBJ1-1 gives the full variable domain: KAGVTQTPRYLIKTRGQQVTLSCSPISGHRSVSWYQQTPGQGLQFLFEYFSETQRNKGNFPGRFSGRQFSNSRSEMNVSTLELGDSALYLCASAPGVMNTEAFFGQGTRLTVV.

This clone was observed a single time. The V call is TRBV30, the J call TRBJ2-7; D is unclear. The CDR3 has 11 amino acids. Trimming left V 0 bases short and J 4 bases short, with 4 bases between. CDR1 is GTSNPN, CDR2 SVGIG, per germline (reference sequence). The CDR3, as DNA: TGTGCCTGGAGTGTACAGTACGAGCAGTACTTC. As protein: CAWSVQYEQYF. Full variable domain (rest looked up from reference TRBV30 and TRBJ2-7): SQTIHQWPATLVQPVGSPLSLECTVEGTSNPNLYWYRQAAGRGLQLLFYSVGIGQISSEVPQNLSASRPQDRQFILSSKKLLLSDSGFYLCAWSVQYEQYFGPGTRLTVT.

V is TRBV28 and J is TRBJ2-1, with 7 positions matching TRBD1. The junction had 13 bases not matched to a gene; V was cut back by 5 bases and J by 0 bases. CDR1 and CDR2 from the germline V gene are MDHEN and SYDVKM. The CDR3 contains 18 residues. The DNA for the CDR3 is TGTGCCAGCAGTCCAGGGGGTTTCGGGATCCGCTCCTACAATGAGCAGTTCTTC. Translated, it gives CASSPGGFGIRSYNEQFF.

The chain carries TRBV28 and TRBJ1-5, with D uncertain. The CDR3 length is 18 residues. Germline loops: CDR1 MDHEN, CDR2 SYDVKM. V shed 3 bases and J shed 0 bases, with 18 bases lying between them. The CDR3 DNA sequence: TGTGCCAGCAGTTTCGCTGGTCGGGCAGACCATAGCAATCAGCCCCAGCATTTT. It translates to CASSFAGRADHSNQPQHF.

The genes are TRBV10-2 and TRBJ2-1; 9 nucleotides match TRBD2. CDR1 is WSHSY and CDR2 is SAAADI in the germline V gene. CDR3 length: 16 amino acids. V lost 3 bases, J lost 0 bases, and 3 bases stayed unmatched. CDR3 nucleotide sequence: TGCGCCAGCAGTGAAAGCGGGAGGAGCTCCTACAATGAGCAGTTCTTC. Translated, it gives CASSESGRSSYNEQFF.

The V gene is TRBV18, the J gene TRBJ1-1, with D possibly TRBD1 on 5 matching bases. In germline, CDR1 is KGHSH, CDR2 LQKENI. The V and J ends lost 4 bases and 1 base respectively, with 10 bases between them. This CDR3 contains 14 residues. The CDR3 DNA follows: TGTGCCAGCTCACAAAGGGGCAGGAACACTGAAGCTTTCTTT. This codes for CASSQRGRNTEAFF.

This clone is a singleton in its sample. The DNA for the CDR3 is TGTGCCAGCCGCCCAGGGGCCATCACCGGGGAGCTGTTTTTT. Encoded protein: CASRPGAITGELFF. This chain connects TRBV9 to TRBJ2-2; D might be TRBD1 (6 bases). With 7 bases removed from V and 4 bases from J, the gap between germline ends came to 14 bases. Germline CDR1 reads SGDLS; CDR2 reads YYNGEE. CDR3 length: 14 residues. The variable domain in full, completed from reference TRBV9 and TRBJ2-2, reads DSGVTQTPKHLITATGQRVTLRCSPRSGDLSVYWYQQSLDQGLQFLIQYYNGEERAKGNILERFSAQQFPDLHSELNLSSLELGDSALYFCASRPGAITGELFFGEGSRLTVL.

The V gene is TRBV28, the J gene TRBJ2-1, with 7 bases fitting TRBD2. This CDR3 has 15 amino acids. Germline V gene data show CDR1 as MDHEN and CDR2 as SYDVKM. Germline trimming cut 5 bases from V and 7 bases from J; bases unmatched to any gene: 11. CDR3 nucleotides: TGTGCCAGCAGTCCGCCTAGCGGAGGCCGGAATGAGCAGTTCTTC. Residues: CASSPPSGGRNEQFF.

The rearrangement links TRBV9 to TRBJ2-5, with 7 bases that match TRBD2. CDR1 is SGDLS, CDR2 YYNGEE, per germline. With V trimmed by 2 bases and J by 5 bases, 6 bases remained unmatched. The CDR3 has 14 residues. The CDR3 reads CASSVGGSGETQYF. The CDR3 region has the DNA TGTGCCAGCAGCGTGGGCGGGAGCGGGGAGACCCAGTACTTC. The full variable domain, with the rest looked up from reference TRBV9 and TRBJ2-5, is DSGVTQTPKHLITATGQRVTLRCSPRSGDLSVYWYQQSLDQGLQFLIQYYNGEERAKGNILERFSAQQFPDLHSELNLSSLELGDSALYFCASSVGGSGETQYFGPGTRLLVL.

This rearrangement joins TRBV18 to TRBJ2-1; 7 bases are shared with TRBD2. The CDR3 sequence is 13 residues long. V was clipped by 4 bases and J by 6 bases; unmatched bases: 3. Germline V lookup: CDR1 KGHSH, CDR2 LQKENI. The CDR3 region has the DNA TGTGCCAGCTCACAGAGCGGGGTCAATGAGCAGTTCTTC. This encodes CASSQSGVNEQFF.

The chain is built from TRBV11-2 and TRBJ2-2, with D perhaps matching TRBD2 (6 bases). The V end lost 1 base, the J end lost 5 bases, and 20 bases lay between the germline ends. The CDR3 is made up of 18 amino acids. CDR1 is SGHAT, CDR2 FQNNGV, per germline. Written as DNA, the CDR3 is TGTGCCAGCAGCTTAGGTTGGGGCGGGGATTTTCGGACCGGGGAGCTGTTTTTT. It yields the protein CASSLGWGGDFRTGELFF.

This chain links TRBV11-3 with TRBJ1-2, with 12 positions matching TRBD1. The CDR3 length is 17 residues. J lost 6 bases, V lost 5 bases, and 13 bases had no gene match. CDR1 and CDR2 (germline): SGHNT, YENEEA. The CDR3 spells CASSLAHSGTGGNGYTF. CDR3 nucleotides: TGTGCCAGCAGCCTAGCTCACTCCGGGACAGGGGGCAATGGCTACACCTTC.

V and J are TRBV9 and TRBJ2-7; TRBD1 matches 10 bases. CDR3 length equals 16 residues. From germline, CDR1 is SGDLS and CDR2 YYNGEE. V dropped 4 bases and J dropped 5; count of bases not matched to a gene: 12. The CDR3 here is CASSPSHRDRGHEQYF. The DNA of the CDR3 is TGTGCCAGCAGCCCATCCCACCGGGACAGGGGCCACGAGCAGTACTTC.

The V call is TRBV5-1, the J call TRBJ2-5; D remains ambiguous. CDR3 length: 14 residues. Trimming left V 4 bases short and J 0 bases short, with 10 bases between. The germline V gene encodes CDR1 SGHRS and CDR2 YFSETQ. Here the CDR3 reads CASSPDLNQETQYF. CDR3 DNA: TGCGCCAGCAGCCCAGACCTAAACCAAGAGACCCAGTACTTC.